Shown below are 30 T cell receptor beta chains from a single sample sequenced in a study of cytomegalovirus exposure and HLA in healthy donors. PCR employed 60 Vbeta and 13 Jbeta primers. The data were produced by immunoSEQ multiplex PCR, yet TCRdb's version contains in-frame clones alone and is incomplete. This sample has fewer than 200,000 clones, with 87% found just once. Sequencing used PBMCs. The receptors derive from a girl in the first two years of life in good health and CMV-seronegative.

The sample holds one count of this clone. The chain links TRBV4-1 to TRBJ2-7; TRBD2 agrees at 9 bases. This CDR3 is 20 amino acids long. Germline V gene data show CDR1 as MGHRA and CDR2 as YSYEKL. Trimming removed 0 bases from V and 4 bases from J; junction bases left unmatched: 19. The CDR3 spells CASSQEFLRILLREGYEQYF. CDR3 bases: TGCGCCAGCAGCCAAGAATTTTTAAGAATCCTATTGCGGGAGGGGTACGAGCAGTACTTC.

The chain recombines TRBV30 with TRBJ2-2; 7 bases agree with TRBD1. CDR1 is GTSNPN, CDR2 SVGIG, per germline (reference sequence). The CDR3 is 13 residues long. Trimming removed 4 bases from V and 6 bases from J; junction bases left unmatched: 5. DNA for the CDR3: TGTGCCTGGATCCCAGACAGGGCCGGGGAGCTGTTTTTT. Its translation: CAWIPDRAGELFF.

This clone occurred a few times. The rearrangement links TRBV27 to TRBJ1-2; 7 nucleotides match TRBD1. Trimming took 8 bases from V and 2 from J; bases not matched to a gene: 8. The CDR3 sequence is 14 residues long. Germline loops: CDR1 MNHEY, CDR2 SMNVEV (reference sequence). CDR3 region: CASSQGGQNYGYTF. CDR3 sequence (DNA): TGTGCCAGCTCTCAGGGGGGCCAAAACTATGGCTACACCTTC.

The rearrangement uses TRBV2 and TRBJ1-6; TRBD1 matches at 9 bases. This CDR3 contains 16 residues. Germline CDR1 SNHLY, CDR2 FYNNEI. V shed 6 bases, J shed 6 bases, and the junction held 9 bases outside the gene matches. DNA of the CDR3: TGTGCCAGCAGCCCACCGGGACAGGGACGTAATTCACCCCTCCACTTT. Its translation is CASSPPGQGRNSPLHF.

CDR3 protein: CASSQDLGQGYGYTF. CDR3 bases: TGCGCCAGCAGCCAAGATTTAGGACAGGGATATGGCTACACCTTC. The rearrangement links TRBV4-1 to TRBJ1-2, with TRBD1 identical over 8 bases. This CDR3 has 15 amino acids. Germline CDR1 and CDR2: MGHRA and YSYEKL. Germline trimming cut 0 bases from V and 5 bases from J; bases unmatched to any gene: 5.

The rearrangement joins TRBV30 to TRBJ2-2, with D tentatively TRBD1 (6 bases). V was clipped by 2 bases and J by 5 bases, with 12 bases between them. The CDR3 sequence is 14 residues long. Germline CDR1 reads GTSNPN; CDR2 reads SVGIG (reference sequence). CDR3 coding DNA: TGTGCCTGGAGTCGGACAGCTTTAACCGGGGAGCTGTTTTTT. This gives the protein CAWSRTALTGELFF.

V gene TRBV9 combines with J gene TRBJ2-1; weak D call: TRBD2 (7 bases). The CDR3 runs to 13 residues. Germline lookup yields CDR1 SGDLS and CDR2 YYNGEE. V was shortened by 5 bases and J by 7 bases, with 13 bases between the two germline ends. The CDR3 sequence: CASRGGPGNEQFF. The CDR3 DNA is TGTGCCAGCAGGGGGGGGCCAGGGAATGAGCAGTTCTTC.

CDR3 DNA: TGTGCCAGCAGCTCCGGCGGGTTCGGGGAGCTGTTTTTT. Translating gives CASSSGGFGELFF. The chain links TRBV7-8 to TRBJ2-2, with D maybe TRBD2 (5 bases). The CDR3 spans 13 residues. The ends were cut back, 4 bases at V and 7 bases at J, with 10 bases in the middle. Germline V CDR1 and CDR2: SGHVS, FQNEAQ.

The chain employs TRBV30 and TRBJ2-7, with 9 bases aligning to TRBD2. With 4 bases clipped from V and 4 bases from J, the junction kept 11 bases outside the gene matches. Germline CDR1 and CDR2: GTSNPN and SVGIG (reference sequence). CDR3 length equals 15 residues. The CDR3 sequence: CAWTEGSSGVYEQYF. The CDR3 nucleotides read TGTGCCTGGACCGAGGGTTCTAGCGGGGTATACGAGCAGTACTTC.

V is TRBV6-1 and J is TRBJ2-3; possible D gene TRBD1, 5 bases. Germline V gene sequence: CDR1 MNHNS, CDR2 SASEGT. The CDR3 covers 14 residues. With 6 bases removed from V and 2 bases from J, the gap between germline ends came to 12 bases. The DNA of the CDR3 is TGTGCCAGCAGAGGGGTGACGTCCACAGATACGCAGTATTTT. It encodes CASRGVTSTDTQYF.

The chain couples TRBV27 to TRBJ1-2; 9 bases map to TRBD1. CDR1 is MNHEY and CDR2 is SMNVEV in the germline V gene (reference sequence). V lost 3 bases and J lost 7; bases outside the gene matches: 6. This CDR3 spans 14 amino acids. The CDR3 DNA is TGTGCCAGCAGTTTTGGACAGGGGCCTGCTGGCTACACCTTC. It specifies CASSFGQGPAGYTF.

The V gene is TRBV19, the J gene TRBJ2-7, with a weak D call TRBD1 (5 bases). V was cut by 8 bases and J by 3 bases, with 8 bases left in between. From germline, CDR1 is LNHDA and CDR2 SQIVND (reference sequence). This CDR3 has 11 amino acids. CDR3 loop: CASSGNYEQYF. The CDR3 region has the DNA TGTGCCAGTTCAGGGAACTACGAGCAGTACTTC.

This clone was seen only once. The chain has TRBV4-1 and TRBJ2-7, with a weak D call TRBD2 (5 bases). CDR1 and CDR2 (germline): MGHRA, YSYEKL. This CDR3 region has 17 residues. Trimming took off 0 bases at V and 3 bases at J, with 18 bases between the two ends. The CDR3 coding sequence is TGCGCCAGCAGCCAAGATGAGAGCGGCGGGTCTCGCTACGAGCAGTACTTC. This encodes CASSQDESGGSRYEQYF.

The CDR3 DNA reads TGCGCCAGCAGCTTGCGGTCTCACCGGGACACCGCAAATGGCTACACCTTC. Protein: CASSLRSHRDTANGYTF. This rearrangement joins TRBV5-1 to TRBJ1-2, with TRBD1 as a possible D gene (6 bases). CDR3 size: 17 residues. CDR1 is SGHRS, CDR2 YFSETQ, per germline. The V and J ends lost 1 base and 6 bases respectively, with 22 bases between them.

V and J are TRBV6-1 and TRBJ2-7, with a tentative D call TRBD2 (5 bases). The germline V gene encodes CDR1 MNHNS and CDR2 SASEGT. CDR3 length: 14 amino acids. The germline V and J ends were trimmed by 6 bases and 6 bases, with 18 bases remaining between them. CDR3 DNA sequence: TGTGCCAGCAGATTGTTACTAGAATCTCGCGAGCAGTACTTC. It codes for CASRLLLESREQYF.

As to this clone: At one boundary the junction diverges from the germline segment, which might be a read error. The chain joins TRBV7-9 to TRBJ1-1; TRBD1 matches 8 bases. Germline CDR1 and CDR2: SEHNR and FQNEAQ (reference sequence). There are 16 residues in the CDR3. The CDR3 DNA reads as TGTGCCAGCCGCTTGGGACAGGCAACGATGAACACTGAAGCTTTCTTT. It yields the protein CASRLGQATMNTEAFF.

The V call is TRBV5-1, the J call TRBJ2-3, with D perhaps TRBD2 (6 bases). This CDR3 spans 15 amino acids. V shed 0 bases and J shed 4 bases, with 12 bases lying between them. Germline V gene data show CDR1 as SGHRS and CDR2 as YFSETQ. The CDR3 sequence: CASSLARRVADTQYF. The CDR3 nucleotides read TGCGCCAGCAGCTTGGCCCGGAGGGTTGCAGATACGCAGTATTTT.

About this clone: Distinct nucleotide sequences in the sample also encode this CDR3. This rearrangement joins TRBV5-6 to TRBJ2-5; 12 bases match TRBD2. The CDR3 is made up of 17 amino acids. Germline trimming cut 2 bases from V and 5 bases from J; bases unmatched to any gene: 10. Germline V gives CDR1 SGHDT, CDR2 YYEEEE. CDR3 in DNA: TGTGCCAGCAGCTTATTCCTAGCGGGGGGGCCGGGGGAGACCCAGTACTTC. Its protein is CASSLFLAGGPGETQYF.

J is TRBJ1-2 and V is TRBV18, with D unresolved. From germline, CDR1 is KGHSH and CDR2 LQKENI. Trimming cost V 0 bases and J 5 bases, with 25 bases left between them. This CDR3 comprises 19 residues. In nucleotides, the CDR3 is TGTGCCAGCTCACCACCGAGCTCGCCGCCGACGGAGAAGTGGTATGGCTACACCTTC. Translated, it gives CASSPPSSPPTEKWYGYTF.

This clone was observed once. As DNA, the CDR3 is TGTGCCAGCAGCCTCAACAGGGGGCGAGTCAATCAGCCCCAGCATTTT. This encodes CASSLNRGRVNQPQHF. This chain joins TRBV6-6 and TRBJ1-5; 9 bases are a match to TRBD1. The V gene end was trimmed by 6 bases and the J gene end by 3 bases; junction bases not matched to a gene: 9. Germline V lookup: CDR1 MNHNY, CDR2 SVGAGI (reference sequence). This CDR3 region has 16 residues.

The chain employs TRBV4-3 and TRBJ2-5; 8 nucleotides match TRBD2. CDR3 size: 15 residues. The V gene's germline CDR1 is LGHNA and CDR2 YSLEER. The V and J ends lost 4 bases and 2 bases, in that order; junction bases with no gene match: 6. The CDR3 region is CASSPWTSPQETQYF. The CDR3, as DNA: TGCGCCAGCAGCCCGTGGACTAGCCCGCAAGAGACCCAGTACTTC.

Only a few counts were recorded for this clone. The CDR3 sequence is CASSTRTGPEAQYF. The CDR3, as DNA: TGTGCCAGTAGTACGAGGACAGGCCCTGAGGCCCAGTACTTC. The rearrangement uses TRBV19 and TRBJ2-5, with 7 positions matching TRBD1. Unmatched junction bases numbered 11, after V lost 4 bases and J lost 9 bases. The CDR3 has 14 residues. The germline V gene has CDR1 LNHDA and CDR2 SQIVND (reference sequence).

A remark on this clone: Germline and junction disagree at one end, which may indicate a read error. The chain links TRBV5-4 to TRBJ2-7, with D possibly being TRBD2 (6 bases). Germline V gene sequence: CDR1 SGHNT, CDR2 YYREEE (reference sequence). This CDR3 has 14 amino acids. For the CDR3, the DNA is TGTGCCAGCACCTTGGACGGGAGCTCCTACGAGCAGTACTTC. The encoded protein is CASTLDGSSYEQYF.

This clone was seen more than once but under ten times. This chain links TRBV6-1 with TRBJ2-7; TRBD2 is a possible D gene (7 bases). Trimming cost V 3 bases and J 4 bases, with 16 bases left between them. Germline CDR1 and CDR2: MNHNS and SASEGT. The CDR3 sequence is 15 residues long. The chain's CDR3 is CASSDGGGRRYEQYF. As DNA, the CDR3 is TGTGCCAGCAGTGATGGGGGGGGCCGCCGATACGAGCAGTACTTC.

This clone was counted once. The chain employs TRBV27 and TRBJ2-3; TRBD2 matches at 10 bases. The germline CDR1 and CDR2 sequences are MNHEY and SMNVEV (reference sequence). This CDR3 has 13 amino acids. V shed 6 bases, J shed 4 bases, and the junction held 1 base outside the gene matches. The CDR3 loop is CASRLAGADTQYF. CDR3 DNA sequence: TGTGCCAGCAGGCTAGCGGGAGCAGATACGCAGTATTTT.

V gene TRBV5-5 combines with J gene TRBJ2-5; TRBD2 might be the D (6 bases). The DNA end lines up better with TRBJ2-7; the J call may be wrong. Germline-derived CDR1 and CDR2 are SGHKS and YYEKEE (reference sequence). The CDR3 covers 13 residues. For the CDR3, the DNA is TGTGCCAGCAGCTCCGGCGGGGTCTACGAGCAGTACTTC. Its translation: CASSSGGVYEQYF.

This clone was seen just once. The rearrangement joins TRBV5-1 to TRBJ1-6, with D unresolved. CDR3 length: 14 amino acids. V was pared by 2 bases and J by 6 bases, with 9 bases between. CDR1 is SGHRS, CDR2 YFSETQ, per germline. CDR3 nucleotides: TGCGCCAGCAGCTTCGAGGAATCTAATTCACCCCTCCACTTT. It is translated as CASSFEESNSPLHF.

The V call is TRBV2, the J call TRBJ1-5; TRBD1 might be the D (6 bases). The CDR3 runs 15 residues. V was trimmed by 4 bases and J by 3 bases, leaving 13 bases between them. Germline V gene data show CDR1 as SNHLY and CDR2 as FYNNEI. DNA of the CDR3: TGTGCCAGCAGTGCGGGGGGCAGAGACAATCAGCCCCAGCATTTT. This translates into CASSAGGRDNQPQHF. Looking up the rest from reference TRBV2 and TRBJ1-5 gives the full variable domain: EPEVTQTPSHQVTQMGQEVILRCVPISNHLYFYWYRQILGQKVEFLVSFYNNEISEKSEIFDDQFSVERPDGSNFTLKIRSTKLEDSAMYFCASSAGGRDNQPQHFGDGTRLSIL.

The genes are TRBV7-3 and TRBJ2-3, with 9 bases fitting TRBD2. The CDR3 loop spans 17 amino acids. V lost 4 bases to trimming and J lost 2 bases; unmatched junction nucleotides: 10. Germline CDR1 is SGHTA and CDR2 is FQGTGA. In nucleotides, the CDR3 is TGTGCCAGCAGCTCCGTAACCTTAGCGGGGGCCACAGATACGCAGTATTTT. This encodes CASSSVTLAGATDTQYF.

The J gene is TRBJ1-2, the V gene TRBV25-1, with 7 bases identical to TRBD1. Germline-derived CDR1 and CDR2 are MGHDK and SYGVNS. Trimming at V came to 8 bases and at J to 3 bases, leaving 12 bases not matched to a gene. The CDR3 covers 15 residues. CDR3 coding DNA: TGTGCCAGCGGCCCCGTCGGGACAGAGGACTATGGCTACACCTTC. This translates into CASGPVGTEDYGYTF.